In its sample, the clone carrying this TCR beta chain was seen once. Antigen specificity is unknown. This specimen belongs to a study of PD-1 blockade in classical Hodgkin lymphoma. Trimming at V came to 4 bases and at J to 1 base, leaving 10 bases not matched to a gene. Germline CDR1 MRHNA, CDR2 SNTAGT. This CDR3 contains 16 residues. Study findings and constraints: Similar baseline diversity was found in complete responders and newly diagnosed patients.

As to time point: cycle 4 day 1 (C4D1), after 5 to 7 weeks of nivolumab. All trial patients relapsed after autologous stem cell transplantation. Data came from immunoSEQ multiplex PCR; TCRdb stores just in-frame clones and leaves some out. This sample has over 70,000 clones, with 90% found just once. The TCR was taken from a human donor with classical Hodgkin lymphoma. This chain connects TRBV6-4 to TRBJ2-7; TRBD1 agrees at 7 bases. Sequencing was performed on peripheral blood mononuclear cells (PBMCs), taken before the fourth cycle of nivolumab. The CDR3 DNA sequence: TGTGCCAGCAGTGTTATCCGGGACAGAAGTTCCTACGAGCAGTACTTC. It translates to CASSVIRDRSSYEQYF.